Shown below are 23 T cell receptor beta chains from a single sample sequenced in a study of T cells after yellow fever vaccination. Via MiXCR, TCRdb re-called the 5' RACE reads, giving one row per CDR3 protein. The top ten hold approximately 16% of the sample, which has some 400,000 distinct CDR3 sequences, approximately 5.7% seen once. The sequencing used PBMCs, collected 5 days after the yellow fever booster vaccination. Receptors were obtained from a man younger than 40 who received the YFV17D yellow fever vaccine.

CDR3 amino acids: CASSLISGSLNEQFF. The CDR3, as DNA: TGTGCCAGCAGCTTAATTAGCGGGAGCCTCAATGAGCAGTTCTTC. This chain links TRBV7-2 with TRBJ2-1; TRBD2 agrees at 9 bases. CDR1 is SGHTA and CDR2 is FQGNSA in the germline V gene. The CDR3 spans 15 residues. With 2 bases clipped from V and 6 bases from J, the junction kept 5 bases outside the gene matches. Complete variable domain (other parts from reference TRBV7-2 and TRBJ2-1): GAGVSQSPSNKVTEKGKDVELRCDPISGHTALYWYRQSLGQGLEFLIYFQGNSAPDKSGLPSDRFSAERTGGSVSTLTIQRTQQEDSAVYLCASSLISGSLNEQFFGPGTRLTVL.

This clonotype was counted at least ten times. The chain is built from TRBV11-2 and TRBJ2-1, with D perhaps TRBD2 (5 bases). This CDR3 comprises 16 residues. V was trimmed by 4 bases and J by 2 bases, leaving 15 bases between them. Per germline, CDR1 SGHAT and CDR2 FQNNGV. The CDR3 DNA reads as TGTGCCAGCAGCTCCCTTTATGGGAGCCCCTACAATGAGCAGTTCTTC. Translated: CASSSLYGSPYNEQFF.

The genes are TRBV10-3 and TRBJ2-7; 10 bases are a match to TRBD1. Germline assignment: CDR1 ENHRY and CDR2 SYGVKD. CDR3 length equals 16 residues. Losses at the gene ends were 7 bases for V and 0 bases for J; bases not matched to a gene: 9. CDR3 in amino acids: CAIIGVRDRGSYEQYF. In DNA form, the CDR3 reads TGTGCCATCATAGGGGTTCGGGACAGGGGCTCCTACGAGCAGTACTTC.

CDR3 protein: CASSIFGGYTF. The CDR3 nucleotides are TGTGCCAGTAGTATCTTCGGCGGCTACACCTTC. This rearrangement joins TRBV19 to TRBJ1-2; D not resolved. Germline CDR1 reads LNHDA; CDR2 reads SQIVND (reference sequence). The V end lost 3 bases, the J end lost 8 bases, and 7 bases lay between the germline ends. The CDR3 is made up of 11 amino acids.

This chain uses TRBV6-5 with TRBJ2-5; D call uncertain. V was pared by 5 bases and J by 7 bases, with 23 bases between. The CDR3 runs 16 residues. Germline V CDR1 and CDR2: MNHEY, SVGAGI. CDR3 in DNA: TGTGCCAGCAGTAACACTCGAATCCCTGAGGAAGGGACCCAGTACTTC. It encodes CASSNTRIPEEGTQYF.

This chain uses TRBV6-5 with TRBJ2-7, with 13 bases fitting TRBD2. The V and J ends lost 5 bases and 4 bases, in that order; junction bases with no gene match: 8. This CDR3 spans 16 amino acids. In germline, CDR1 is MNHEY, CDR2 SVGAGI. The CDR3 region is CASSLQLAGGRYEQYF. CDR3 in DNA: TGTGCCAGCAGTCTCCAACTAGCGGGAGGGAGATACGAGCAGTACTTC.

This clonotype turned up a few times. V and J are TRBV4-3 and TRBJ2-3, with 11 bases matching TRBD2. After removal of 1 base from V and 6 bases from J, the junction contained 12 bases not matched to a gene. The CDR3 covers 18 residues. Germline CDR1 is LGHNA and CDR2 is YSLEER. The CDR3: CASSQGSLAGGTADTQYF. In DNA form, the CDR3 reads TGCGCCAGCAGCCAAGGATCTCTAGCGGGAGGTACCGCTGATACGCAGTATTTT.

This clonotype was detected ten times or more. V is TRBV6-5 and J is TRBJ2-1; no clear D. CDR3 length equals 11 residues. Germline CDR1 and CDR2: MNHEY and SVGAGI. V was trimmed by 6 bases and J by 6 bases, leaving 6 bases between them. CDR3 residues: CASRSGNEQFF. DNA for the CDR3: TGTGCCAGCAGGTCCGGCAATGAGCAGTTCTTC.

The chain combines TRBV28 with TRBJ2-1, with TRBD2 matching 12 bases. The CDR3 sequence is 17 residues long. Germline CDR1 reads MDHEN; CDR2 reads SYDVKM. With 4 bases clipped from V and 7 bases from J, the junction kept 11 bases outside the gene matches. The CDR3 bases are TGTGCCAGCAGTTCCCTGACTAGCGGGAGAGGTTTGAATGAGCAGTTCTTC. This gives the protein CASSSLTSGRGLNEQFF. Together with reference TRBV28 and TRBJ2-1, the CDR3 gives the full variable domain: DVKVTQSSRYLVKRTGEKVFLECVQDMDHENMFWYRQDPGLGLRLIYFSYDVKMKEKGDIPEGYSVSREKKERFSLILESASTNQTSMYLCASSSLTSGRGLNEQFFGPGTRLTVL.

This clonotype was detected ten times or more. The chain has TRBV29-1 and TRBJ2-7; the D gene is possibly TRBD1 (5 bases). V lost 1 base and J 3 bases, leaving 10 bases between the germline ends. The CDR3 runs 13 residues. Germline V gene sequence: CDR1 SQVTM, CDR2 ANQGSEA. CDR3 in amino acids: CSVEADTNYEQYF. CDR3 bases: TGCAGCGTTGAAGCGGACACTAACTACGAGCAGTACTTC.

This clonotype has just a few counts. This chain joins TRBV12-3 or TRBV12-4 and TRBJ1-4; 8 bases map to TRBD1. The CDR3 sequence is 14 residues long. Trimming cost V 10 bases and J 4 bases; bases outside gene matches: 8. The CDR3 loop reads CATRGPRNNEKLFF. CDR3 nucleotide sequence: TGTGCCACCAGGGGGCCACGGAATAATGAAAAACTGTTTTTT.

This chain joins TRBV3-1 and TRBJ2-7; D call uncertain. Per germline, CDR1 LGHDT and CDR2 YNNKEL (reference sequence). V was pared by 0 bases and J by 2 bases, with 11 bases between. This CDR3 is 15 amino acids long. The CDR3: CASSQDLKFPYEQYF. CDR3 sequence (DNA): TGTGCCAGCAGCCAAGATCTGAAGTTTCCCTACGAGCAGTACTTC.

This clonotype has only a few counts. The CDR3 DNA reads as TGTGCCAGCAGTTCTATATCTAGCGGGAGTTCCTACGAGCAGTACTTC. This encodes CASSSISSGSSYEQYF. The genes are TRBV28 and TRBJ2-7; 10 nucleotides line up with TRBD2. CDR3 size: 16 residues. Germline V gives CDR1 MDHEN, CDR2 SYDVKM. With V trimmed by 4 bases and J by 1 base, 7 bases remained unmatched.

This clonotype was seen ten or more times. This chain uses TRBV5-1 with TRBJ2-2, with D possibly TRBD1 on 7 matching bases. The CDR3 has 15 amino acids. Between the trimmed V and J ends, which lost 4 bases and 6 bases, there was a span of 16 bases. CDR1 is SGHRS and CDR2 is YFSETQ in the germline V gene. The DNA of the CDR3 is TGCGCCAGCAGCGCGGGACAGCGTGTGGCCGGGGAGCTGTTTTTT. It encodes CASSAGQRVAGELFF.

This clonotype was counted a few times. CDR3 amino acids: CASSFLLAGGADTQYF. As DNA, the CDR3 is TGTGCCAGCAGCTTCCTACTAGCGGGAGGTGCAGATACGCAGTATTTT. This chain connects TRBV7-2 to TRBJ2-3; 12 bases agree with TRBD2. The CDR3 consists of 16 residues. CDR1 SGHTA and CDR2 FQGNSA come from the germline V gene. The junction had 5 bases not matched to a gene; V was cut back by 3 bases and J by 4 bases.

The chain recombines TRBV28 with TRBJ2-1; 8 nucleotides match TRBD2. CDR1 is MDHEN, CDR2 SYDVKM, per germline. The junction had 3 bases not matched to a gene; V was cut back by 5 bases and J by 0 bases. This CDR3 spans 15 amino acids. The CDR3 DNA reads TGTGCCAGCAGTCCACTAGCGGACTCCTACAATGAGCAGTTCTTC. Translation: CASSPLADSYNEQFF.

This chain joins TRBV6-5 and TRBJ1-1; 12 bases match TRBD1. In germline, CDR1 is MNHEY, CDR2 SVGAGI. The CDR3 sequence is 17 residues long. V was pared by 2 bases and J by 5 bases, with 9 bases of the junction left unmatched. The CDR3 region is CASSYGTGGASRTEAFF. Here the CDR3 DNA reads TGTGCCAGCAGTTACGGGACAGGGGGCGCGTCAAGGACTGAAGCTTTCTTT.

The gene calls are TRBV15 and TRBJ2-5; D possibly corresponds to TRBD2 (6 bases). Germline CDR1 and CDR2: LNHNV and YYDKDF (reference sequence). The V end lost 8 bases, the J end lost 5 bases, and 9 bases lay between the germline ends. This CDR3 has 11 residues. The CDR3 here is CATYSGETQYF. The CDR3 DNA reads as TGTGCCACCTACAGCGGGGAGACCCAGTACTTC. The whole variable domain, remainder taken from reference TRBV15 and TRBJ2-5, is DAMVIQNPRYQVTQFGKPVTLSCSQTLNHNVMYWYQQKSSQAPKLLFHYYDKDFNNEADTPDNFQSRRPNTSFCFLDIRSPGLGDTAMYLCATYSGETQYFGPGTRLLVL.

This clonotype was seen repeatedly, ten times or more. The chain couples TRBV6-2 or TRBV6-3 to TRBJ2-3; possibly TRBD2 for D (5 bases). The CDR3 consists of 13 residues. Trimming stripped 9 bases from V and 5 bases from J, with 15 bases between. Germline V gene sequence: CDR1 MNHEY, CDR2 SVGEGT. The CDR3 here is CASSDHRGDTQYF. CDR3 nucleotides: TGTGCCAGTAGCGACCATAGAGGAGATACGCAGTATTTT.

This clonotype has a count of ten or more. J is TRBJ2-1 and V is TRBV20-1, with 10 bases that match TRBD2. Germline V lookup: CDR1 DFQATT, CDR2 SNEGSKA (reference sequence). V was pared by 4 bases and J by 7 bases, with 7 bases of the junction left unmatched. The CDR3 spans 14 residues. The CDR3 nucleotides are TGCAGTGCTAAAAGCGGGAGGGCCGGGAATGAGCAGTTCTTC. As protein: CSAKSGRAGNEQFF.

This chain joins TRBV5-1 and TRBJ2-1; TRBD1 matches 7 bases. From germline, CDR1 is SGHRS and CDR2 YFSETQ. The CDR3 runs 16 residues. The V segment lost 0 bases and the J segment 4 bases; nucleotides outside the gene matches: 7. The CDR3 region has the DNA TGCGCCAGCAGCTTGGCGCGAGGGGGCTCTTACAATGAGCAGTTCTTC. This gives the protein CASSLARGGSYNEQFF.

This clonotype was seen at least ten times. The genes are TRBV9 and TRBJ2-1, with D hard to call. Trimming left V 0 bases short and J 4 bases short, with 5 bases between. Germline CDR1 reads SGDLS; CDR2 reads YYNGEE. The CDR3 sequence is 13 residues long. The CDR3 reads CASSVDPYNEQFF. The CDR3 DNA reads TGTGCCAGCAGCGTAGATCCGTACAATGAGCAGTTCTTC.

Here the CDR3 DNA reads TGTGCCAGCAAACCCGTCCGAGCGGGACGCACAGATACGCAGTATTTT. Protein sequence: CASKPVRAGRTDTQYF. The chain carries TRBV6-2 or TRBV6-3 and TRBJ2-3; 7 bases agree with TRBD2. The V gene's germline CDR1 is MNHEY and CDR2 SVGEGT. CDR3 length equals 16 residues. Losses at the gene ends were 7 bases for V and 1 base for J; bases not matched to a gene: 11.